This TCR beta chain was sequenced for a study of PD-L1 blockade in urothelial cancer. Study-wide background: The year 2014 saw patients start atezolizumab, 1,200 mg intravenously every 3 weeks. Each participant's history included 0 to 3 prior chemotherapy regimens. Blood-derived samples held a median roughly 150,000 T cells.

Into every PCR, synthetic TCR analog templates were spiked. TCRdb keeps only in-frame clones here, not all; method: immunoSEQ multiplex PCR. In the table there are under 130,000 clones, over 75% of which are singletons. The specimen comprised PBMCs, sampled around atezolizumab (anti-PD-L1) treatment. The receptor's source is a man aged 45-60 years with urothelial cancer.

The CDR3 nucleotides are TGTGCCAGCTCACCAGCGGGATATAATTCACCCCTCCACTTT. Amino acid sequence: CASSPAGYNSPLHF. J is TRBJ1-6 and V is TRBV18; no clear D gene. Germline V gene sequence: CDR1 KGHSH, CDR2 LQKENI. Trimming removed 2 bases at V and 4 bases at J, with 6 bases between. This CDR3 is built from 14 residues.